Below are 7 T cell receptor beta chains sequenced from a single sample in a study of cytomegalovirus exposure and HLA in healthy donors. Data came from immunoSEQ multiplex PCR; TCRdb stores just in-frame clones and leaves some out. The sample includes more than 140,000 clones, 85% to 90% of them seen just once. Sequenced: PBMCs. These receptors were obtained from a woman younger than 35 in good health and CMV-seropositive.

The V call is TRBV29-1, the J call TRBJ1-1, with D possibly being TRBD1 (6 bases). Looked up from germline, CDR1 is SQVTM and CDR2 is ANQGSEA. Trimming took off 3 bases at V and 4 bases at J, with 9 bases between the two ends. The CDR3 has 12 residues. This CDR3 is CSVEGATTEAFF. CDR3 sequence (DNA): TGCAGCGTTGAGGGGGCGACCACTGAAGCTTTCTTT.

Concerning this clone itself: This specimen includes other DNA sequences encoding the same CDR3. The CDR3 region is CASSPRLAGGSYEQYF. CDR3 bases: TGTGCCAGCAGCCCCCGGCTAGCGGGAGGATCCTACGAGCAGTACTTC. The chain has TRBV9 and TRBJ2-7, with 11 positions matching TRBD2. The CDR3 is 16 residues long. V shed 4 bases and J 1 base; nucleotides not matched to a gene: 7. Germline CDR1 and CDR2: SGDLS and YYNGEE.

This clone was counted only a few times. CDR3 nucleotides: TGTGCCAGCAGTTACTCGTGGTACTTCAACGAGCAGTACTTC. Protein product: CASSYSWYFNEQYF. The J gene is TRBJ2-7, the V gene TRBV6-8; unclear D gene. Germline CDR1 is MNHGY and CDR2 is SAAAGT. This CDR3 spans 14 amino acids. V lost 0 bases to trimming and J lost 5 bases, with 11 bases between them.

The chain joins TRBV28 to TRBJ1-1; the D gene is possibly TRBD1 (5 bases). The CDR3 extends over 14 amino acids. Trimming stripped 2 bases from V and 4 bases from J, with 11 bases between. Germline V lookup: CDR1 MDHEN, CDR2 SYDVKM. The CDR3 sequence is CASSLQGRSTEAFF. The CDR3 DNA reads TGTGCCAGCAGTTTACAGGGAAGGAGCACTGAAGCTTTCTTT.

The chain joins TRBV5-1 to TRBJ1-2, with TRBD1 matching 8 bases. The germline V gene encodes CDR1 SGHRS and CDR2 YFSETQ. V dropped 0 bases and J dropped 5; count of bases not matched to a gene: 6. The CDR3 is 15 amino acids. CDR3 in DNA: TGCGCCAGCAGCTTGGCCGACAGGGGAATATATGGCTACACCTTC. Protein sequence: CASSLADRGIYGYTF.

This chain uses TRBV30 with TRBJ2-3, with 9 bases identical to TRBD2. This CDR3 has 14 residues. J lost 5 bases, V lost 1 base, and 4 bases had no gene match. Germline loops: CDR1 GTSNPN, CDR2 SVGIG (reference sequence). The CDR3 spells CAWSEGGGVDTQYF. The DNA for the CDR3 is TGTGCCTGGAGTGAAGGCGGGGGGGTAGATACGCAGTATTTT.

The chain couples TRBV15 to TRBJ2-3; the match to TRBD2 covers 8 bases. CDR3 length: 13 residues. The J segment lost 3 bases and the V segment lost 9 bases, leaving 5 bases of the junction unmatched. Germline CDR1 LNHNV, CDR2 YYDKDF (reference sequence). The CDR3 protein is CATRAGVTDTQYF. CDR3 sequence (DNA): TGTGCCACGCGAGCGGGAGTAACAGATACGCAGTATTTT.